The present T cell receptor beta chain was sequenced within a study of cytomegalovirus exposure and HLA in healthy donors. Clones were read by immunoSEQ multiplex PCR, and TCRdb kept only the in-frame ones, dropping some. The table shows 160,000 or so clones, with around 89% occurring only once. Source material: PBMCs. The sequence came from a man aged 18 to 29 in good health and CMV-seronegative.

The CDR3 bases are TGCGCCAGCGGATTAAGCGGAAACCCCCGTACAGATACGCAGTATTTT. Translated: CASGLSGNPRTDTQYF. The chain uses TRBV5-1 and TRBJ2-3, with a possible D match to TRBD2 (5 bases). Trimming took 7 bases from V and 3 from J, leaving 21 bases between them. CDR1 SGHRS and CDR2 YFSETQ come from the germline V gene. This CDR3 is built from 16 residues.